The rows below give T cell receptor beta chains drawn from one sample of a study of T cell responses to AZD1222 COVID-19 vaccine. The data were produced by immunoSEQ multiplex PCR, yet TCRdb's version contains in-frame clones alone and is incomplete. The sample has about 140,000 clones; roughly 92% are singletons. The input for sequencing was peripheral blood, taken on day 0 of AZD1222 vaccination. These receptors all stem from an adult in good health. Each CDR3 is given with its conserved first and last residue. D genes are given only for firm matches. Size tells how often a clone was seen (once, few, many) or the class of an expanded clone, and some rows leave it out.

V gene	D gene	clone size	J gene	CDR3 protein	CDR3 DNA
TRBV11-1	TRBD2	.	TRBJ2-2	CASSWRAGGPGGELFF	TGTGCCAGCAGCTGGCGGGCGGGAGGGCCCGGCGGGGAGCTGTTTTTT
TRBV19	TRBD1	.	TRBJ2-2	CASNRRTGNTGELFF	TGTGCCAGTAATAGGAGGACAGGGAACACCGGGGAGCTGTTTTTT
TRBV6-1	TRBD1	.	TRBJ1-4	CASSFVQGYEEKLFF	TGTGCCAGCAGTTTTGTACAGGGGTATGAGGAAAAACTGTTTTTT
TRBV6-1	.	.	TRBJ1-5	CASSETLTRGSLSNQPQHF	TGTGCCAGCAGTGAAACCCTAACGAGGGGGAGTCTGAGCAATCAGCCCCAGCATTTT
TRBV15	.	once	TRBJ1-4	CATSRDRWTLINEKLFF	TGTGCCACCAGCAGAGATCGTTGGACACTAATTAATGAAAAACTGTTTTTT
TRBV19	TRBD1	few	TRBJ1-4	CASSQGAKLFF	TGTGCCAGTAGTCAGGGGGCAAAACTGTTTTTT
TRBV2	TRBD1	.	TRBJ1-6	CASSSGTGYNSPLHF	TGTGCCAGCAGCTCCGGGACAGGATATAATTCACCCCTCCACTTT
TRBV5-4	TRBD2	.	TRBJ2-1	CASSSPGLAGGLEQFF	TGTGCCAGCAGCTCTCCGGGACTAGCGGGGGGACTTGAGCAGTTCTTC
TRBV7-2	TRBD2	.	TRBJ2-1	CASTHSGGRYEQFF	TGTGCCAGCACCCATAGCGGGGGACGGTATGAGCAGTTCTTC
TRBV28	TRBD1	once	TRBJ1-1	CASSLTLGQPYFTEAFF	TGTGCCAGCAGTCTTACCCTGGGACAGCCTTACTTCACTGAAGCTTTCTTT
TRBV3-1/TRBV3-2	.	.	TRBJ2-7	CASSQAVSSYEQYF	TGTGCCAGCAGCCAGGCAGTTTCATCCTACGAGCAGTACTTC
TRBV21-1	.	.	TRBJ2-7	CASSKAGAASSDEQYF	TGTGCCAGCAGCAAAGCCGGTGCGGCTAGCAGTGACGAGCAGTACTTC
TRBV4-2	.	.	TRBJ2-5	CASSQERVGYQETQYF	TGTGCCAGCAGCCAAGAGAGGGTCGGGTACCAAGAGACCCAGTACTTC
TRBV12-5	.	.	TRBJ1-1	CASGSGGVLGTEAFF	TGTGCTAGTGGTTCTGGGGGGGTATTGGGCACTGAAGCTTTCTTT
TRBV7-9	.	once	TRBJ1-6	CASSLWGTTNNSPLHF	TGTGCCAGCAGCTTATGGGGGACTACCAATAATTCACCCCTCCACTTT
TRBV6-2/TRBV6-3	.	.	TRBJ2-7	CASSSYDEQYF	TGTGCCAGCAGCTCTTATGACGAGCAGTACTTC
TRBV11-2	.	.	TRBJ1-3	CASSSSRGRTGNTIYF	TGTGCCAGCAGCTCTTCTCGGGGGCGTACAGGAAACACCATATATTTT
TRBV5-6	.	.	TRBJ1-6	CASSLMGSPLHF	TGTGCCAGCAGCTTGATGGGCTCACCCCTCCACTTT
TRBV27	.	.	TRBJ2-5	CASIRGGYQETQYF	TGTGCCAGCATCAGAGGGGGATACCAAGAGACCCAGTACTTC
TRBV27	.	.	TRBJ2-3	CASSLIKTDTQYF	TGTGCCAGCAGTTTAATAAAGACAGATACGCAGTATTTT
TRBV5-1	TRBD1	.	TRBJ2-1	CASSLAPAGQGVNEQFF	TGCGCCAGCAGCTTGGCCCCTGCGGGACAGGGCGTCAATGAGCAGTTCTTC
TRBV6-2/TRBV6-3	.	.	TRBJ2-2	CASSYPNTGELFF	TGTGCCAGCAGTTATCCGAACACCGGGGAGCTGTTTTTT
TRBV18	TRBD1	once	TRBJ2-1	CASSRRLGQGVNEQFF	TGTGCCAGCTCCCGACGTTTGGGACAGGGAGTCAATGAGCAGTTCTTC
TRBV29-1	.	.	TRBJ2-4	CSVELEFGTNIQYF	TGCAGCGTTGAACTGGAGTTCGGTACAAACATTCAGTACTTC
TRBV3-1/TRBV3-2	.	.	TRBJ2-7	CASSQDYFLNTVEQYF	TGTGCCAGCAGCCAAGATTATTTCCTCAACACGGTCGAGCAGTACTTC
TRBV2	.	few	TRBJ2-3	CARGVGDTQYF	TGTGCCAGAGGGGTTGGGGATACGCAGTATTTT
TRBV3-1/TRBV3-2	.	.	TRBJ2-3	CASSQTDGGTDTQYF	TGTGCCAGCAGCCAAACCGACGGAGGGACAGATACGCAGTATTTT
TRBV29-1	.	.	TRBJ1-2	CSVVTPYGYTF	TGCAGCGTTGTAACACCCTATGGCTACACCTTC
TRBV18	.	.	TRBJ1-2	CASSPPRALHYGYTF	TGTGCCAGCTCACCACCCAGGGCACTTCACTATGGCTACACCTTC
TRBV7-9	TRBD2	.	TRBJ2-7	CASSPSPGLAGYEQYF	TGTGCCAGCAGCCCTTCACCGGGACTAGCGGGTTACGAGCAGTACTTC
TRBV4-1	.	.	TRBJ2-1	CASSQGTTQGEQFF	TGCGCCAGCAGCCAAGGAACTACACAAGGGGAGCAGTTCTTC
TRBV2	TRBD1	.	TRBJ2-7	CASSEPISQTGQGFNEQYF	TGTGCCAGCAGTGAACCAATTTCGCAGACGGGACAGGGTTTCAACGAGCAGTACTTC
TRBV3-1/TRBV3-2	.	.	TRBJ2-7	CASSQDRYEQYF	TGTGCCAGCAGCCAAGATCGTTACGAGCAGTACTTC
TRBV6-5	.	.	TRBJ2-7	CASRSRGSSSYEQYF	TGTGCCAGCAGATCGCGGGGATCAAGCTCCTACGAGCAGTACTTC
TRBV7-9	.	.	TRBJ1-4	CASSVAGVSNEKLFF	TGTGCCAGCAGCGTCGCGGGAGTCTCTAATGAAAAACTGTTTTTT
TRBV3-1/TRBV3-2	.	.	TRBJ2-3	CASSQKGLAPDTQYF	TGTGCCAGCAGCCAAAAAGGTCTAGCTCCAGATACGCAGTATTTT
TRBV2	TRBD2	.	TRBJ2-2	CASRGPRLAKNTGELFF	TGTGCCAGCAGAGGCCCGCGACTAGCCAAGAACACCGGGGAGCTGTTTTTT
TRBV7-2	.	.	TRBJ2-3	CASSKEGWDTQYF	TGTGCCAGCAGCAAAGAAGGGTGGGATACGCAGTATTTT
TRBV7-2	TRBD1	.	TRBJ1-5	CASSLEGQGNQPQHF	TGTGCCAGCAGCTTAGAAGGACAGGGCAATCAGCCCCAGCATTTT
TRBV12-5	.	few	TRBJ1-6	CASATPNSPLHF	TGTGCTAGTGCTACCCCTAATTCACCCCTCCACTTT
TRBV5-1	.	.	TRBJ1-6	CASSLGGFLSSYNSPLHF	TGCGCCAGCAGCTTGGGAGGGTTCCTAAGCTCCTATAATTCACCCCTCCACTTT
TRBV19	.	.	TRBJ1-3	CASSKNQGSSGNTIYF	TGTGCCAGTAGTAAGAATCAGGGAAGCTCTGGAAACACCATATATTTT
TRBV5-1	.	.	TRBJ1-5	CASSLHGALNQPQHF	TGCGCCAGCAGCTTGCACGGGGCCCTCAATCAGCCCCAGCATTTT
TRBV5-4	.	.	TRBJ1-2	CASSLNGDGYTF	TGTGCCAGCAGCTTAAACGGGGACGGCTACACCTTC
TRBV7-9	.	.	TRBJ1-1	CASSPNRPRPQDTEAFF	TGTGCCAGCAGCCCAAACCGACCGAGACCCCAGGACACTGAAGCTTTCTTT
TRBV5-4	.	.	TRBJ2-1	CASSLAPGTYNEQFF	TGTGCCAGCAGCTTGGCCCCCGGAACCTACAATGAGCAGTTCTTC
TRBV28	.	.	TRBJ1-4	CASTSAVRGEKLFF	TGTGCCAGCACCTCAGCGGTGAGAGGGGAAAAACTGTTTTTT
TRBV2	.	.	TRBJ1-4	CASSGWAQSSNEKLFF	TGTGCCAGCAGTGGGTGGGCGCAGAGTTCTAATGAAAAACTGTTTTTT
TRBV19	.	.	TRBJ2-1	CASSLGQSSYNEQFF	TGTGCCAGTAGTTTAGGGCAATCCTCCTACAATGAGCAGTTCTTC
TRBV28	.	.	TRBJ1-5	CASSQINPGQPQHF	TGTGCCAGCAGTCAAATAAATCCGGGACAGCCCCAGCATTTT
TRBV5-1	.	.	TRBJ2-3	CASSLDGISTDTQYF	TGCGCCAGCAGCTTGGACGGGATCAGCACAGATACGCAGTATTTT
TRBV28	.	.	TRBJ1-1	CASRKDRFNTEAFF	TGTGCCAGCAGAAAAGACAGGTTTAACACTGAAGCTTTCTTT
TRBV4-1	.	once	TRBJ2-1	CASSQDRAGKEQFF	TGCGCCAGCAGCCAAGATCGGGCGGGGAAAGAGCAGTTCTTC
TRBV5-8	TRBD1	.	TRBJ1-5	CASTLYRGSNQPQHF	TGTGCCAGCACCTTGTACAGGGGTAGCAATCAGCCCCAGCATTTT
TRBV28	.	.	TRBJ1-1	CASLRGGENTEAFF	TGTGCCAGCCTACGGGGCGGGGAGAACACTGAAGCTTTCTTT
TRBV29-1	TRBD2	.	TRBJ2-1	CSVEGLAGVVYEQFF	TGCAGCGTTGAAGGACTAGCGGGAGTAGTTTATGAGCAGTTCTTC
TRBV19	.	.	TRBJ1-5	CASSTGVQPQHF	TGTGCCAGTAGTACAGGGGTTCAGCCCCAGCATTTT
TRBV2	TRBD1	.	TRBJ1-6	CASSESTGGVTPLHF	TGTGCCAGCAGTGAGTCCACAGGGGGCGTGACACCCCTCCACTTT
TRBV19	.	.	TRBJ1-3	CASSVTGVGNTIYF	TGTGCCAGTAGTGTAACCGGGGTTGGAAACACCATATATTTT
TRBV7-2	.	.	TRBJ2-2	CASSLETGLYTGELFF	TGTGCCAGCAGCCTTGAAACAGGGCTGTACACCGGGGAGCTGTTTTTT